Presented here are 4 T cell receptor beta chains from one specimen sequenced in a study of metastatic and nonmetastatic thyroid tumors. TCRdb re-called clones via MiXCR from the PCR reads. The table lists tens of thousands of clones, under 15% of them singletons. All patients were treatment-naive before thyroid surgery. The sequencing sample was made of tumor tissue. Source of these receptors: a female donor with papillary thyroid cancer or a benign thyroid nodule (not recorded which). Some clones in this sample may be carry-over from other donors' samples.

V and J are TRBV20-1 and TRBJ2-7; 10 bases fit TRBD2. Germline lookup yields CDR1 DFQATT and CDR2 SNEGSKA (reference sequence). The V segment lost 5 bases and the J segment 5 bases; nucleotides outside the gene matches: 15. CDR3 length equals 16 residues. The CDR3, as DNA: TGCAGTGCTCCTCCGGTAGAACTAGCGGGAAGCAACGAGCAGTACTTC. Amino acids: CSAPPVELAGSNEQYF.

Remarks on this clone: This clone may be a read error of a much larger clone one base away. The CDR3 loop reads CASGLATDKQYF. For the CDR3, the DNA is TGTGCCAGCGGACTAGCCACAGATAAGCAGTATTTT. The chain has TRBV6-1 and TRBJ2-3; 8 nucleotides match TRBD2. Germline CDR1 is MNHNS and CDR2 is SASEGT. CDR3 length: 12 residues.

This clone was seen at least ten times. V and J are TRBV2 and TRBJ2-2; 7 nucleotides agree with TRBD2. This CDR3 is built from 17 residues. After removal of 8 bases from V and 1 base from J, the junction contained 13 bases not matched to a gene. Germline V gene sequence: CDR1 SNHLY, CDR2 FYNNEI. CDR3 nucleotide sequence: TGTGCCAGCGGGGGGGGTTCCGGGCTCTTGAACACCGGGGAGCTGTTTTTT. It specifies CASGGGSGLLNTGELFF.

The sample holds a few counts of this clone. The V and J genes are TRBV29-1 and TRBJ1-2; unclear D gene. CDR1 and CDR2 from the germline V gene are SQVTM and ANQGSEA. The V end lost 4 bases, the J end lost 6 bases, and 6 bases lay between the germline ends. The CDR3 is 10 residues long. The CDR3 coding sequence is TGCAGCGTTGTTAGGGATGGCTACACCTTC. Protein sequence: CSVVRDGYTF.